Shown below are 14 T cell receptor beta chains from a single sample sequenced in a study of shared clonotypes between healthy human individuals. Data came from immunoSEQ multiplex PCR; TCRdb stores just in-frame clones and leaves some out. The sample holds some 2,400,000 clones, approximately 96% seen once. The material sequenced was naive CD4+ T cells sorted from blood. Subset of the sample: CD45RA+ positively selected. These receptors originate from a man in his late teens or twenties in good health.

V is TRBV7-6 and J is TRBJ2-3; TRBD1 aligns across 7 bases. V lost 0 bases, J lost 1 base, and 7 bases stayed unmatched. This CDR3 has 17 amino acids. The germline CDR1 and CDR2 sequences are SGHVS and FNYEAQ. CDR3 sequence: CASSLATGEWGTDTQYF. The CDR3 region has the DNA TGTGCCAGCAGCTTAGCAACAGGGGAATGGGGCACAGATACGCAGTATTTT.

This chain uses TRBV7-2 with TRBJ2-2, with D possibly TRBD2 on 5 matching bases. The CDR3 has 17 amino acids. Looked up from germline, CDR1 is SGHTA and CDR2 is FQGNSA. The V end lost 5 bases, the J end lost 0 bases, and 16 bases lay between the germline ends. CDR3 DNA: TGTGCCAGCAGCCGGCAGGCGAGCGGTCCGAACACCGGGGAGCTGTTTTTT. Its translation: CASSRQASGPNTGELFF.

CDR3 in DNA: TGTGCCAGCACTCTCGCGAAGGGAAAGGGAAACACTGAAGCTTTCTTT. It yields the protein CASTLAKGKGNTEAFF. The chain has TRBV7-2 and TRBJ1-1; D call uncertain. The CDR3 totals 16 residues. The V gene's germline CDR1 is SGHTA and CDR2 FQGNSA. The V end lost 7 bases, the J end lost 2 bases, and 20 bases lay between the germline ends.

This clone was seen a single time. The chain is built from TRBV28 and TRBJ2-7; D ambiguous. Trimming took 6 bases from V and 4 from J, leaving 19 bases between them. CDR1 MDHEN and CDR2 SYDVKM come from the germline V gene. The CDR3 runs to 15 residues. The CDR3 spells CASSPPAAGNYEQYF. CDR3 DNA sequence: TGTGCCAGCAGCCCCCCGGCGGCTGGGAATTACGAGCAGTACTTC.

The V gene is TRBV5-1, the J gene TRBJ2-2, with 7 bases aligning to TRBD2. Germline V gene data show CDR1 as SGHRS and CDR2 as YFSETQ. The V and J ends lost 4 bases and 4 bases, in that order; junction bases with no gene match: 7. CDR3 length: 15 amino acids. DNA for the CDR3: TGCGCCAGCAGCCCCGGGGAGGGAGGCACCGGGGAGCTGTTTTTT. Translating it yields CASSPGEGGTGELFF. The variable domain in full, completed from reference TRBV5-1 and TRBJ2-2, reads KAGVTQTPRYLIKTRGQQVTLSCSPISGHRSVSWYQQTPGQGLQFLFEYFSETQRNKGNFPGRFSGRQFSNSRSEMNVSTLELGDSALYLCASSPGEGGTGELFFGEGSRLTVL.

The V and J genes are TRBV7-9 and TRBJ1-6; 7 bases fit TRBD1. Losses at the gene ends were 3 bases for V and 0 bases for J; bases not matched to a gene: 8. Per germline, CDR1 SEHNR and CDR2 FQNEAQ (reference sequence). There are 18 residues in the CDR3. The CDR3 DNA sequence: TGTGCCAGCAGCTTTACCGACGACAGGGACTCCTATAATTCACCCCTCCACTTT. As protein: CASSFTDDRDSYNSPLHF.

The gene calls are TRBV6-1 and TRBJ1-2; D is possibly TRBD1 (5 bases). V shed 5 bases and J shed 4 bases, with 11 bases lying between them. The CDR3 length is 13 residues. Germline V gene lookup returns CDR1 MNHNS and CDR2 SASEGT. This CDR3 reads CASSQQGGYGYTF. The CDR3 DNA is TGTGCCAGCAGTCAGCAGGGTGGCTATGGCTACACCTTC.

The CDR3 sequence: CASSATGVRRTDTQYF. The CDR3 region has the DNA TGCGCCAGCAGCGCGACAGGGGTTCGACGAACAGATACGCAGTATTTT. This chain connects TRBV5-1 to TRBJ2-3, with TRBD1 identical over 8 bases. V was pared by 4 bases and J by 3 bases, with 10 bases of the junction left unmatched. Germline-derived CDR1 and CDR2 are SGHRS and YFSETQ. The CDR3 totals 16 residues.

The chain recombines TRBV5-1 with TRBJ1-4; 8 positions match TRBD1. Germline V gene lookup returns CDR1 SGHRS and CDR2 YFSETQ. Germline trimming cut 4 bases from V and 8 bases from J; bases unmatched to any gene: 7. The CDR3 contains 14 residues. The CDR3 region has the DNA TGCGCCAGCAGCGCGACAGGGGTTGGGGAAAAACTGTTTTTT. This gives the protein CASSATGVGEKLFF.

This sequence joins TRBV30 and TRBJ2-1, with D uncertain. Deletions cut 2 bases from V and 0 bases from J, with 20 bases between. The CDR3 is 18 residues long. Germline CDR1 is GTSNPN and CDR2 is SVGIG (reference sequence). The CDR3 is CAWSKVRISTSSYNEQFF. The CDR3 DNA sequence: TGTGCCTGGAGTAAAGTAAGAATATCGACGAGCTCCTACAATGAGCAGTTCTTC.

The J gene is TRBJ1-2, the V gene TRBV21-1; the table's D call of TRBD1 was not tested on the DNA. TRBV21-1 is a documented pseudogene. The CDR3 runs 20 residues. The CDR3 coding sequence is TGTGCCAGCGCTGAAAAGTGGAGCAAGATGACCCAGGGGGTTAACTATGGCTACACCTTC. Protein sequence: CASAEKWSKMTQGVNYGYTF.

CDR3 nucleotides: TGCAGCGTTGTACTGACTAGCGGGGGGGTCGGGCAGTATTTT. Its translation is CSVVLTSGGVGQYF. J is TRBJ2-3 and V is TRBV29-1, with 14 bases aligning to TRBD2. The CDR3 sequence is 14 residues long. V was clipped by 4 bases and J by 11 bases; unmatched bases: 8. CDR1 and CDR2 (germline): SQVTM, ANQGSEA.

The CDR3 spells CASGTDIYGYTF. The CDR3 DNA sequence: TGTGCCAGCGGGACGGACATCTATGGCTACACCTTC. The chain recombines TRBV6-1 with TRBJ1-2, with D possibly being TRBD1 (5 bases). Germline CDR1 MNHNS, CDR2 SASEGT. The CDR3 length is 12 residues. The V end lost 8 bases, the J end lost 4 bases, and 11 bases lay between the germline ends.

CDR3 loop: CASRPSTSGSYEQYF. The CDR3 region has the DNA TGTGCCAGTAGACCTTCGACTAGCGGATCCTACGAGCAGTACTTC. The chain employs TRBV19 and TRBJ2-7; 9 positions match TRBD2. This CDR3 contains 15 residues. V lost 6 bases and J lost 1; bases outside the gene matches: 7. Germline V gives CDR1 LNHDA, CDR2 SQIVND (reference sequence).